The clone carrying this TCR beta chain counts as medium-sized. Its cognate antigen is unknown. This sample stems from a study of vaccination and CD4 T cells after COVID-19. As for the study in general: The post-COVID samples were taken a median approximately 95 days after diagnosis, anywhere from 35 to 161. The interval from dose two to post-vaccine sampling had a median of 72 days, and it ranged from 14 to 241.

Germline V lookup: CDR1 SGHTA, CDR2 FQGNSA. Trimming took 5 bases from V and 5 from J; bases not matched to a gene: 4. CDR3 length equals 13 residues. Sequenced with the Oncomine TCR Beta short-read assay was DNA taken from cultured CD4+ T cells. In this case, cultured CD4+ T cells provided the extracted genomic DNA. TCRdb re-called the PCR reads through MiXCR, storing one row per CDR3 protein. The sample lists approximately 12,000 distinct CDR3 sequences, roughly 80% occurring once. Treatment given: roughly 11-day PBMC culture with coronavirus spike peptide pools or control peptides (ViraFEST assay).

Material for sequencing was CD4+ T cells from blood, cultured in vitro. The chain combines TRBV7-2 with TRBJ2-5; TRBD2 matches 8 bases. The clonotype originates from a human donor who had recovered from COVID-19. The CDR3 is CASSKGLVETQYF. The CDR3 coding sequence is TGTGCCAGCAGCAAGGGACTAGTTGAGACCCAGTACTTC.